The 27 T cell receptor beta chains given below trace back to one sample, sequenced in a study of OX40 agonist ivuxolimab in advanced cancers. Receptor amplification or capture employed the immunoSEQ multiplex PCR assay. TCRdb limited this immuneACCESS table to in-frame rearrangements with V and J called. A share of clones is missing; checked studies link under half to unresolved V genes, and the rest is unexplained. The sample table records 55,000 to 65,000 clones; roughly 85% of these occur just once. The ten largest account for around 0.47% of the sample. The sequenced sample was CD4+ or CD8+ T cells sorted from blood, obtained in a trial of the OX40 agonist ivuxolimab. These receptors came from an adult with an advanced solid tumor such as melanoma, head and neck, liver or kidney cancer.

This sequence joins TRBV4-1 and TRBJ2-3; maybe TRBD1 (6 bases). Trimming took 6 bases from V and 6 from J, leaving 16 bases between them. This CDR3 region has 14 residues. Germline V gene data show CDR1 as MGHRA and CDR2 as YSYEKL. CDR3 residues: CASRPQGIDDTQYF. The CDR3 DNA is TGCGCCAGCAGGCCGCAGGGGATTGACGATACGCAGTATTTT.

The rearrangement joins TRBV6-6 to TRBJ1-1, with 7 bases fitting TRBD1. Germline loops: CDR1 MNHNY, CDR2 SVGAGI (reference sequence). V lost 6 bases and J lost 11; bases outside the gene matches: 6. This CDR3 comprises 11 residues. The chain's CDR3 is CASRSTGHAFF. The CDR3 nucleotides read TGTGCCAGCAGGTCGACAGGGCATGCTTTCTTT.

As to this clone: Relative to the germline gene, one junction end is altered; a read error may explain this. The chain combines TRBV14 with TRBJ1-2; the D is unclear. The germline V gene encodes CDR1 SGHDN and CDR2 FVKESK. The CDR3 contains 13 residues. The CDR3 DNA is TGTGCCGGCAGCCCTACATCTGGCTATGGCTACACCTTC. The encoded protein is CAGSPTSGYGYTF. The whole variable domain, filled in from reference TRBV14 and TRBJ1-2, reads EAGVTQFPSHSVIEKGQTVTLRCDPISGHDNLYWYRRVMGKEIKFLLHFVKESKQDESGMPNNRFLAERTGGTYSTLKVQPAELEDSGVYFCAGSPTSGYGYTFGSGTRLTVV.

This rearrangement joins TRBV11-3 to TRBJ2-7, with 7 bases lining up with TRBD1. The CDR3 runs to 15 residues. V lost 5 bases and J lost 3; bases outside the gene matches: 10. CDR1 is SGHNT, CDR2 YENEEA, per germline. The DNA of the CDR3 is TGTGCCAGCAGCCTTTCCCCGGGACAGCACTACGAGCAGTACTTC. It is translated as CASSLSPGQHYEQYF.

The CDR3 loop is CASSRRGTDSYEQYF. In DNA, the CDR3 is TGTGCCAGCTCCCGGCGCGGGACGGACTCCTACGAGCAGTACTTC. V is TRBV18 and J is TRBJ2-7, with D possibly TRBD2 on 6 matching bases. Trimming took off 6 bases at V and 0 bases at J, with 15 bases between the two ends. CDR1 and CDR2 from the germline V gene are KGHSH and LQKENI. This CDR3 comprises 15 residues.

The rearrangement links TRBV6-6 to TRBJ2-5, with D maybe TRBD2 (5 bases). Deletions cut 5 bases from V and 4 bases from J, with 14 bases between. The CDR3 contains 14 residues. Germline V gene lookup returns CDR1 MNHNY and CDR2 SVGAGI (reference sequence). CDR3: CASSPDLGRETQYF. CDR3 nucleotide sequence: TGTGCCAGCAGTCCAGACCTGGGGAGAGAGACCCAGTACTTC.

This clone was observed once. V is TRBV5-1 and J is TRBJ1-2; D is ambiguous. This CDR3 is built from 13 residues. Trimming shortened V by 2 bases and J by 5 bases, and 10 bases separated the two germline ends. The germline V gene has CDR1 SGHRS and CDR2 YFSETQ. For the CDR3, the DNA is TGCGCCAGCAGCTTAGACCTCGCGTATGGCTACACCTTC. The encoded protein is CASSLDLAYGYTF.

The chain uses TRBV11-2 and TRBJ1-1; D call uncertain. CDR3 size: 14 residues. Germline values: CDR1 SGHAT, CDR2 FQNNGV. V lost 1 base, J lost 0 bases, and 6 bases lay in between. The CDR3 is CASSLAGMNTEAFF. The DNA of the CDR3 is TGTGCCAGCAGCTTAGCGGGAATGAACACTGAAGCTTTCTTT. The full variable domain, with the rest looked up from reference TRBV11-2 and TRBJ1-1, is EAGVAQSPRYKIIEKRQSVAFWCNPISGHATLYWYQQILGQGPKLLIQFQNNGVVDDSQLPKDRFSAERLKGVDSTLKIQPAKLEDSAVYLCASSLAGMNTEAFFGQGTRLTVV.

In its sample, this clone was seen once. The rearrangement uses TRBV10-3 and TRBJ2-7, with 9 nucleotides matching TRBD2. Germline CDR1 reads ENHRY; CDR2 reads SYGVKD. CDR3 length: 15 residues. Trimming removed 4 bases from V and 2 bases from J; junction bases left unmatched: 6. The CDR3: CAISVISGSTYEQYF. CDR3 DNA sequence: TGTGCCATCAGTGTTATTAGCGGGAGTACCTACGAGCAGTACTTC.

This clone turned up a few times. CDR3 residues: CASTDADEKLFF. The CDR3 DNA reads as TGCGCCAGCACGGACGCCGATGAAAAACTGTTTTTT. The gene calls are TRBV5-1 and TRBJ1-4; unclear D gene. The V gene's germline CDR1 is SGHRS and CDR2 YFSETQ. CDR3 length: 12 residues. The ends were cut back, 6 bases at V and 6 bases at J, with 9 bases in the middle. Using reference TRBV5-1 and TRBJ1-4 for the parts outside the CDR3, the full variable domain is KAGVTQTPRYLIKTRGQQVTLSCSPISGHRSVSWYQQTPGQGLQFLFEYFSETQRNKGNFPGRFSGRQFSNSRSEMNVSTLELGDSALYLCASTDADEKLFFGSGTQLSVL.

This clone showed up just a few times. The chain has TRBV12-1 and TRBJ2-7; the table's D call TRBD1 went unverified against the DNA. TRBV12-1 is a documented pseudogene. The CDR3 sequence is 18 residues long. The CDR3 reads CASSFVRDRVESYYEQYF. The CDR3 DNA reads as TGTGCCAGCAGCTTTGTCCGCGACAGGGTCGAATCGTACTACGAGCAGTACTTC.

The gene calls are TRBV6-1 and TRBJ2-3, with TRBD2 matching over 8 bases. The CDR3 runs 16 residues. The V gene end was trimmed by 3 bases and the J gene end by 1 base; junction bases not matched to a gene: 6. CDR1 and CDR2 (germline): MNHNS, SASEGT. CDR3 amino acids: CASSDATSVGTDTQYF. The CDR3 nucleotides read TGTGCCAGCAGTGATGCGACTAGCGTAGGCACAGATACGCAGTATTTT.

The chain carries TRBV19 and TRBJ1-1; 9 bases fit TRBD1. The CDR3 contains 17 residues. The V segment lost 10 bases and the J segment 1 base; nucleotides outside the gene matches: 16. Germline lookup yields CDR1 LNHDA and CDR2 SQIVND (reference sequence). In nucleotides, the CDR3 is TGTGCCACCAGAAACCGGGACAGGGAGGGAAAGAACACTGAAGCTTTCTTT. As protein: CATRNRDREGKNTEAFF.

This clone was counted a few times. The chain has TRBV5-1 and TRBJ1-2, with D hard to call. V lost 0 bases, J lost 6 bases, and 15 bases lay in between. This CDR3 has 15 residues. Germline CDR1 SGHRS, CDR2 YFSETQ. The CDR3 region is CASSLESPHLDGYTF. The CDR3 DNA reads TGCGCCAGCAGCTTGGAAAGCCCTCACTTGGATGGCTACACCTTC.

V usage is TRBV11-2 and J usage is TRBJ1-2; possibly TRBD1 for D (6 bases). The V end lost 2 bases, the J end lost 1 base, and 14 bases lay between the germline ends. Germline V gene data show CDR1 as SGHAT and CDR2 as FQNNGV. The CDR3 has 16 residues. The CDR3 sequence: CASSLSSGDVNYGYTF. The CDR3 DNA is TGTGCCAGCAGCTTAAGTTCAGGGGATGTTAACTATGGCTACACCTTC.

The rearrangement links TRBV14 to TRBJ2-1, with 7 positions matching TRBD1. With 5 bases clipped from V and 4 bases from J, the junction kept 11 bases outside the gene matches. CDR3 length equals 16 residues. Per the germline V gene, CDR1 is SGHDN and CDR2 is FVKESK. CDR3 amino acids: CASSTRQGAIYNEQFF. The CDR3 region has the DNA TGTGCCAGCAGCACCCGACAGGGCGCAATTTACAATGAGCAGTTCTTC.

V gene TRBV28 combines with J gene TRBJ2-7; 8 positions match TRBD1. This CDR3 region has 14 residues. Germline CDR1 MDHEN, CDR2 SYDVKM. The trim removed 6 bases at V and 0 bases at J, leaving 4 bases unmatched. Here the CDR3 DNA reads TGTGCCAGCAGAGACAGGGGAAGCTCCTACGAGCAGTACTTC. Its protein is CASRDRGSSYEQYF.

This chain connects TRBV19 to TRBJ1-3; no clear D gene. V shed 2 bases and J shed 8 bases, with 13 bases lying between them. The CDR3 is 14 amino acids. Germline V lookup: CDR1 LNHDA, CDR2 SQIVND (reference sequence). CDR3 DNA sequence: TGTGCCAGTAGTATAACGTCTGTAGCTGACACCATATATTTT. As protein: CASSITSVADTIYF.

The V gene is TRBV30, the J gene TRBJ1-1; D perhaps matches TRBD1 (6 bases). The CDR3 has 12 residues. With 2 bases removed from V and 8 bases from J, the gap between germline ends came to 12 bases. CDR1 GTSNPN and CDR2 SVGIG come from the germline V gene (reference sequence). The CDR3 DNA reads as TGTGCCTGGAGTATTGGACAGAGCGAAGCTTTCTTT. Translating gives CAWSIGQSEAFF.

V and J are TRBV2 and TRBJ2-5; maybe TRBD1 (6 bases). The CDR3 is 15 amino acids. In germline, CDR1 is SNHLY, CDR2 FYNNEI. Trimming left V 5 bases short and J 4 bases short, with 17 bases between. The chain's CDR3 is CASSPTGFGGETQYF. The CDR3, as DNA: TGTGCCAGCAGTCCCACAGGGTTTGGGGGAGAGACCCAGTACTTC.

On this clone: The sample carries other DNA sequences with the same CDR3. The rearrangement links TRBV18 to TRBJ2-7, with TRBD1 identical over 9 bases. The CDR3 has 14 residues. Germline CDR1 reads KGHSH; CDR2 reads LQKENI. V gave up 6 bases and J gave up 2 bases; unmatched junction bases: 5. The CDR3 loop reads CASSPGTGPYEQYF. The CDR3 DNA reads as TGTGCCAGCTCTCCCGGGACAGGGCCCTACGAGCAGTACTTC.

The table lists this clone with a few counts. The V call is TRBV7-2, the J call TRBJ2-2; D is possibly TRBD2 (5 bases). This CDR3 contains 15 residues. Germline CDR1 is SGHTA and CDR2 is FQGNSA. The V gene lost 8 bases and the J gene lost 2 bases, with 15 bases spanning the gap. The CDR3 sequence is CASSPAGLNTGELFF. In nucleotides, the CDR3 is TGTGCCAGCTCCCCCGCGGGTCTAAACACCGGGGAGCTGTTTTTT.

This sequence joins TRBV6-5 and TRBJ1-1; D is perhaps TRBD1 (6 bases). The CDR3 has 13 residues. Germline V gene lookup returns CDR1 MNHEY and CDR2 SVGAGI. Trimming shortened V by 0 bases and J by 4 bases, and 6 bases separated the two germline ends. CDR3 residues: CASSYSGGTEAFF. CDR3 bases: TGTGCCAGCAGTTACTCAGGGGGCACTGAAGCTTTCTTT.

The chain couples TRBV6-1 to TRBJ1-2; no definite D call. Germline lookup yields CDR1 MNHNS and CDR2 SASEGT. The ends were cut back, 4 bases at V and 3 bases at J, with 9 bases in the middle. The CDR3 runs 13 residues. CDR3 amino acids: CASSVERYYGYTF. DNA of the CDR3: TGTGCCAGCAGTGTGGAGAGGTACTATGGCTACACCTTC.

The V and J genes are TRBV28 and TRBJ2-7; maybe TRBD2 (6 bases). This CDR3 spans 13 amino acids. Trimming pared 4 bases from V and 4 bases from J, leaving 11 bases between. Germline CDR1 is MDHEN and CDR2 is SYDVKM. The CDR3: CASSSTRGYEQYF. The CDR3 coding sequence is TGTGCCAGCAGTTCGACTAGAGGTTACGAGCAGTACTTC.

The V and J genes are TRBV6-6 and TRBJ1-5, with D perhaps matching TRBD1 (5 bases). The CDR3 runs to 15 residues. CDR1 is MNHNY and CDR2 is SVGAGI in the germline V gene (reference sequence). V was pared by 6 bases and J by 4 bases, with 16 bases between. In DNA, the CDR3 is TGTGCCAGCAGATCGGGGGGGGGTGGAAATCAGCCCCAGCATTTT. Its translation is CASRSGGGGNQPQHF.

The chain carries TRBV11-2 and TRBJ1-1; 7 nucleotides match TRBD1. CDR3 size: 14 residues. Per the germline V gene, CDR1 is SGHAT and CDR2 is FQNNGV. Losses at the gene ends were 1 base for V and 5 bases for J; bases not matched to a gene: 4. The DNA of the CDR3 is TGTGCCAGCAGCTTAGTTCAGGGGGAGACTGAAGCTTTCTTT. Protein product: CASSLVQGETEAFF.